This is a list of T cell receptor beta chains from one sample in a study of naive and memory T cell subsets. TCRdb re-called the UMI-ligation and nested PCR reads through MiXCR, storing one row per CDR3 protein. The sample carries 37,000 or so distinct CDR3 sequences, approximately 10% recorded once. The specimen comprised skin, sampled from a tuberculin skin test site. Source of these receptors: an adult in good health. Each CDR3 is given with its conserved first and last residue. The D gene is left open where the match is weak. Clone size is shown for a subset of rows, as once, few, many or a class of expanded clone.

J gene	clone size	V gene	D gene	CDR3 protein	CDR3 DNA
TRBJ2-5	once	TRBV7-2	NA	CASSRGVGETQYF	TGTGCCAGCAGCAGAGGTGTAGGAGAGACCCAGTACTTC
TRBJ2-1	NA	TRBV5-1	NA	CASSLVPEYNEQFF	TGCGCCAGCAGCTTGGTTCCGGAGTACAATGAGCAGTTCTTC
TRBJ2-3	many	TRBV7-9	NA	CASSSGLDTQYF	TGTGCCAGCAGCTCGGGCTTGGATACGCAGTATTTT
TRBJ1-2	many	TRBV29-1	NA	CSVDWGDYGYTF	TGCAGCGTTGATTGGGGGGACTATGGCTACACCTTC
TRBJ1-1	NA	TRBV7-9	NA	CASSYSAFEAFF	TGTGCCAGCAGCTACAGCGCCTTTGAAGCTTTCTTT
TRBJ2-5	many	TRBV3-1	NA	CASRDTQETQYF	TGTGCCAGCAGGGACACACAAGAGACCCAGTACTTC
TRBJ2-5	NA	TRBV4-1	TRBD2	CASSQVVAGVQETQYF	TGCGCCAGCAGCCAAGTTGTCGCGGGGGTCCAAGAGACCCAGTACTTC
TRBJ2-1	many	TRBV4-2	TRBD2	CASSGRAGSYNEQFF	TGTGCCAGCAGCGGGAGGGCGGGGTCCTACAATGAGCAGTTCTTC
TRBJ2-1	few	TRBV29-1	TRBD2	CSVVTSVGKQFF	TGCAGCGTTGTCACTAGCGTGGGTAAGCAGTTCTTC
TRBJ2-3	NA	TRBV18	TRBD2	CASSRRLAGGDTQYF	TGTGCCAGCTCACGGAGACTAGCGGGAGGAGATACGCAGTATTTT
TRBJ2-3	many	TRBV4-1	NA	CASSQKSVSTDTQYF	TGCGCCAGCAGCCAGAAAAGTGTCAGCACAGATACGCAGTATTTT
TRBJ2-4	many	TRBV29-1	NA	CSVEDQQGMSNIQYF	TGCAGCGTTGAAGATCAACAGGGTATGTCCAACATTCAGTACTTC
TRBJ2-7	NA	TRBV2	NA	CASISRLYREGPYEQYF	TGTGCCAGCATTTCCCGACTCTACCGTGAGGGGCCCTACGAGCAGTACTTC
TRBJ2-1	few	TRBV29-1	TRBD2	CSVDNSGRRYNEQFF	TGCAGCGTTGATAATAGCGGGAGGCGATACAATGAGCAGTTCTTC
TRBJ2-3	NA	TRBV6-5	TRBD2	CATRSGGAGDTQYF	TGTGCCACCCGTAGCGGGGGGGCGGGGGATACGCAGTATTTT
TRBJ2-3	NA	TRBV24-1	TRBD2	CATSAGGVAQYF	TGTGCCACCAGTGCGGGGGGAGTCGCGCAGTATTTT
TRBJ1-5	few	TRBV7-8	NA	CASSSGIIVSNQPQHF	TGTGCCAGCAGCTCCGGGATTATTGTTAGCAATCAGCCCCAGCATTTT
TRBJ2-7	NA	TRBV9	TRBD2	CASSVAASGSYEQYF	TGTGCCAGCAGCGTAGCGGCTAGCGGTTCCTACGAGCAGTACTTC
TRBJ2-1	NA	TRBV12-3/TRBV12-4	TRBD2	CASSLRGGSYNEQFF	TGTGCCAGCAGTTTACGGGGAGGGTCCTACAATGAGCAGTTCTTC
TRBJ1-3	many	TRBV7-9	NA	CASSLVSGHIGNTIYF	TGTGCCAGCAGCTTAGTGTCAGGACACATAGGAAACACCATATATTTT
TRBJ2-3	many	TRBV11-1	TRBD2	CASSHGTSGGTDTQYF	TGTGCCAGCAGCCACGGGACTAGCGGGGGCACAGATACGCAGTATTTT
TRBJ1-4	NA	TRBV20-1	NA	CSAGPSPSTNEKLFF	TGCAGTGCCGGCCCTTCCCCCTCAACTAATGAAAAACTGTTTTTT
TRBJ2-5	NA	TRBV5-5	NA	CASSLEGTQETQYF	TGTGCCAGCAGCTTGGAGGGTACACAAGAGACCCAGTACTTC
TRBJ1-2	many	TRBV5-1	NA	CASSQTPIYGYTF	TGCGCCAGCAGCCAGACTCCAATCTATGGCTACACCTTC